Shown below are 13 T cell receptor beta chains from a single sample sequenced in a study of human T cells and chemical hapten exposure. Via MiXCR, TCRdb re-called the RACE reads, giving one row per CDR3 protein. The table has approximately 400,000 distinct CDR3 sequences, roughly 5% seen once. Time point defined: patch test 1, 2 weeks after DPC sensitization. Treatment of the sample: therapeutic diphenylcyclopropenone sensitization with weekly scalp DPC. The sequences come from whole blood, collected in connection with sensitization to the hapten diphenylcyclopropenone (DPC). The receptors here all came from a woman between 45 and 60 years old with alopecia areata. Some clones in this sample may be carry-over from other donors' samples.

This clonotype was observed many times. J is TRBJ2-3 and V is TRBV6-5; D is perhaps TRBD1 (5 bases). There are 16 residues in the CDR3. Between the trimmed V and J ends, which lost 2 bases and 4 bases, there was a span of 16 bases. From germline, CDR1 is MNHEY and CDR2 SVGAGI. The CDR3 sequence is CASSYGWQGGADTQYF. The CDR3 nucleotides are TGTGCCAGCAGTTACGGGTGGCAGGGTGGCGCAGATACGCAGTATTTT.

This clonotype was picked up a small number of times. The chain links TRBV2 to TRBJ1-4; D call uncertain. Looked up from germline, CDR1 is SNHLY and CDR2 is FYNNEI. The CDR3 consists of 14 residues. The germline V and J ends were trimmed by 6 bases and 4 bases, with 12 bases remaining between them. The CDR3: CASRTDGNNEKLFF. Here the CDR3 DNA reads TGTGCCAGCAGGACCGACGGAAATAATGAAAAACTGTTTTTT.

This clonotype was counted at least ten times. The chain employs TRBV28 and TRBJ2-1; 8 nucleotides line up with TRBD1. This CDR3 spans 15 amino acids. CDR1 and CDR2 from the germline V gene are MDHEN and SYDVKM. Germline trimming cut 6 bases from V and 1 base from J; bases unmatched to any gene: 5. CDR3 region: CASRFTGGSYNEQFF. The CDR3 bases are TGTGCCAGCAGATTTACAGGGGGGTCCTACAATGAGCAGTTCTTC.

Only a few counts were recorded for this clonotype. The rearrangement joins TRBV3-1 to TRBJ2-2; 8 bases agree with TRBD2. The CDR3 loop spans 17 amino acids. V was clipped by 4 bases and J by 5 bases; unmatched bases: 12. CDR1 is LGHDT, CDR2 YNNKEL, per germline (reference sequence). For the CDR3, the DNA is TGTGCCAGCAGCCCGTTTGGCGGGAGGACCTCAACCGGGGAGCTGTTTTTT. Translating gives CASSPFGGRTSTGELFF.

This clonotype was seen only a few times. This chain joins TRBV6-5 and TRBJ1-5, with 7 bases identical to TRBD1. V trimming: 5 bases; J trimming: 4 bases; junction bases outside the gene matches: 11. The CDR3 covers 16 residues. Looked up from germline, CDR1 is MNHEY and CDR2 is SVGAGI. This chain's CDR3 is CASSLEKSGGNQPQHF. The CDR3 DNA reads as TGTGCCAGCAGTCTAGAAAAATCAGGGGGAAATCAGCCCCAGCATTTT.

In this sample, this clonotype turned up many times. The CDR3 region is CASSVAALRGANVLTF. Written as DNA, the CDR3 is TGTGCCAGCAGCGTAGCGGCCCTCAGAGGGGCCAACGTCCTGACTTTC. This chain connects TRBV9 to TRBJ2-6; D unresolved. V shed 0 bases and J shed 4 bases, with 11 bases lying between them. This CDR3 is 16 amino acids long. The V gene's germline CDR1 is SGDLS and CDR2 YYNGEE.

This clonotype came up a few times. The chain is built from TRBV2 and TRBJ2-7; D might be TRBD1 (6 bases). Trimming took 7 bases from V and 2 from J, leaving 12 bases between them. CDR3 length equals 13 residues. Germline assignment: CDR1 SNHLY and CDR2 FYNNEI. In DNA, the CDR3 is TGTGCCAGCAACCCGGGACAAACCTACGAGCAGTACTTC. This codes for CASNPGQTYEQYF.

This clonotype occurred many times. The chain couples TRBV5-5 to TRBJ1-2; TRBD1 aligns across 7 bases. The CDR3 sequence is 15 residues long. V lost 4 bases and J lost 4; bases outside the gene matches: 10. Looked up from germline, CDR1 is SGHKS and CDR2 is YYEKEE (reference sequence). The CDR3 sequence is CASSQSTGSSYGYTF. As DNA, the CDR3 is TGTGCCAGCAGCCAGTCGACAGGGTCCAGCTATGGCTACACCTTC. Variable domain in full (rest from reference TRBV5-5 and TRBJ1-2): DAGVTQSPTHLIKTRGQQVTLRCSPISGHKSVSWYQQVLGQGPQFIFQYYEKEERGRGNFPDRFSARQFPNYSSELNVNALLLGDSALYLCASSQSTGSSYGYTFGSGTRLTVV.

This clonotype was seen only a few times. This chain uses TRBV18 with TRBJ2-1, with TRBD1 identical over 8 bases. Trimming took 5 bases from V and 10 from J; bases not matched to a gene: 13. Germline V gene lookup returns CDR1 KGHSH and CDR2 LQKENI. The CDR3 is made up of 15 amino acids. CDR3 sequence: CASSSRQGFGYEQFF. The CDR3 DNA is TGTGCCAGCTCATCTCGACAGGGGTTCGGCTACGAGCAGTTCTTC. The full variable domain, in which reference TRBV18 and TRBJ2-1 provide the parts outside the CDR3, is NAGVMQNPRHLVRRRGQEARLRCSPMKGHSHVYWYRQLPEEGLKFMVYLQKENIIDESGMPKERFSAEFPKEGPSILRIQQVVRGDSAAYFCASSSRQGFGYEQFFGPGTRLTVL.

This clonotype was seen ten or more times. V gene TRBV6-2 or TRBV6-3 combines with J gene TRBJ2-7; 9 bases are shared with TRBD1. Germline CDR1 is MNHEY and CDR2 is SVGEGT. This CDR3 has 15 residues. V lost 6 bases to trimming and J lost 5 bases; unmatched junction nucleotides: 11. The CDR3 reads CASSLGGTGSDEQYF. CDR3 in DNA: TGTGCCAGCAGCCTCGGAGGGACAGGGAGCGACGAGCAGTACTTC.

The J gene is TRBJ2-3, the V gene TRBV12-3 or TRBV12-4; possible D gene TRBD2, 5 bases. V lost 6 bases, J lost 0 bases, and 13 bases lay in between. The CDR3 runs 15 residues. CDR3 sequence (DNA): TGTGCCAGCAGCCTACGCGGGTGGAGCACAGATACGCAGTATTTT. It yields the protein CASSLRGWSTDTQYF.

This clonotype was detected only a few times. The V call is TRBV7-3, the J call TRBJ1-1, with D hard to call. V lost 5 bases and J 3 bases, leaving 19 bases between the germline ends. Germline V gene sequence: CDR1 SGHTA, CDR2 FQGTGA. The CDR3 is 16 residues long. This chain's CDR3 is CASSPFPGRMDTEAFF. As DNA, the CDR3 is TGTGCCAGCAGCCCCTTCCCGGGCAGGATGGACACTGAAGCTTTCTTT.

This clonotype has at least ten counts. The chain carries TRBV29-1 and TRBJ1-5; unclear D gene. This CDR3 region has 12 residues. Per germline, CDR1 SQVTM and CDR2 ANQGSEA. V lost 3 bases and J lost 7, with 10 bases in between. CDR3 in DNA: TGCAGCGTTGAGGGGTCCGGGCAGCCCCAGCATTTT. It yields the protein CSVEGSGQPQHF.